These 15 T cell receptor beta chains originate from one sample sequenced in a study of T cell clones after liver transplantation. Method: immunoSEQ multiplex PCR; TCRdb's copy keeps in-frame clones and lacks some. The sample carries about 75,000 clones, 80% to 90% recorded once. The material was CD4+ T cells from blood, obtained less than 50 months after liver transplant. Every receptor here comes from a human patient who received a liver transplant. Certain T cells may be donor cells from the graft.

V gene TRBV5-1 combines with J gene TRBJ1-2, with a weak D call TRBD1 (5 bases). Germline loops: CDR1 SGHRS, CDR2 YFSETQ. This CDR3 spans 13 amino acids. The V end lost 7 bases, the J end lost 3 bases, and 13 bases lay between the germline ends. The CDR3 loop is CASRGLSDYGYTF. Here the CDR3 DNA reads TGCGCCAGCCGGGGACTTTCGGACTATGGCTACACCTTC.

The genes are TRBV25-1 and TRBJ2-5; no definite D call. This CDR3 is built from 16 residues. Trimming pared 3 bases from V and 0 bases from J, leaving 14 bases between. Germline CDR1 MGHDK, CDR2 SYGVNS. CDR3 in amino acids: CASSDPLRADQETQYF. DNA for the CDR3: TGTGCCAGCAGTGATCCCCTACGAGCTGACCAAGAGACCCAGTACTTC.

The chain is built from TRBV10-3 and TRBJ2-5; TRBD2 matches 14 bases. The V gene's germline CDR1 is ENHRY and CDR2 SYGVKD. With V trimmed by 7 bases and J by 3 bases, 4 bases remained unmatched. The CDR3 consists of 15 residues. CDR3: CAIKSTSGREETQYF. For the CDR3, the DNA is TGTGCCATCAAATCGACTAGCGGGAGGGAAGAGACCCAGTACTTC.

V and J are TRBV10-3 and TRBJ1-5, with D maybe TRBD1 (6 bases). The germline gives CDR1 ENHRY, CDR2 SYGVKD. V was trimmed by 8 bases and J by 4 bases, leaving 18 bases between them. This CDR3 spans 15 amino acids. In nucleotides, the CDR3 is TGTGCCATCGATAGGAATAGGGGGGGTAATCAGCCCCAGCATTTT. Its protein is CAIDRNRGGNQPQHF.

In DNA form, the CDR3 reads TGTGCCAGCAGCGTGCCTGGCATAGACATTCAGTACTTC. Encoded protein: CASSVPGIDIQYF. The chain joins TRBV9 to TRBJ2-4; the D is unclear. V lost 2 bases to trimming and J lost 8 bases, with 11 bases between them. This CDR3 contains 13 residues. The germline CDR1 and CDR2 sequences are SGDLS and YYNGEE.

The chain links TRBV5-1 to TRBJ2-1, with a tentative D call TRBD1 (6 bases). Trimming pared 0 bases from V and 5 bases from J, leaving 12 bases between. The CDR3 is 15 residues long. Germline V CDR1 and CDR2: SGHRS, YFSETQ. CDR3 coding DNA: TGCGCCAGCAGCTTGGAAACAGGGTCCCACAATGAGCAGTTCTTC. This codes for CASSLETGSHNEQFF.

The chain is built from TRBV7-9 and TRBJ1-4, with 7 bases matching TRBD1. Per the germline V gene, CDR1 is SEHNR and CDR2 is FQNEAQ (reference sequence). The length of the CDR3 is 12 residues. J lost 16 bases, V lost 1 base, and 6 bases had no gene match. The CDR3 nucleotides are TGTGCCAGCAGCTTAGACAGGGGAAACCCGTTTTTT. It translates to CASSLDRGNPFF.

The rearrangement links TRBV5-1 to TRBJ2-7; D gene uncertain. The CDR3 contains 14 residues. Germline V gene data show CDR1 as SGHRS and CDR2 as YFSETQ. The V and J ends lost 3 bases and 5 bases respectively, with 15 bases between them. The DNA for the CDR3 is TGCGCCAGCAGCTATGTAGATTCGCAGCACGAGCAGTACTTC. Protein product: CASSYVDSQHEQYF.

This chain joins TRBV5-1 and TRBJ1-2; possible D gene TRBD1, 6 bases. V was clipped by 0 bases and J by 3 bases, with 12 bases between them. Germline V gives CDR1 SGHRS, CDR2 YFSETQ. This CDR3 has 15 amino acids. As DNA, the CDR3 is TGCGCCAGCAGCTTGGACAGGGCTCGCGACTATGGCTACACCTTC. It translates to CASSLDRARDYGYTF.

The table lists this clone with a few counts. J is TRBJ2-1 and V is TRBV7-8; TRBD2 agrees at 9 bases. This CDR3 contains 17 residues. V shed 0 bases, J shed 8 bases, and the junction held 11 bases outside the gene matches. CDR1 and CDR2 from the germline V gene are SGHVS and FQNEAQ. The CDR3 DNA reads TGTGCCAGCAGCTTAGCGGTGGGGACTAGCCCTTCGGATGAGCAGTTCTTC. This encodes CASSLAVGTSPSDEQFF.

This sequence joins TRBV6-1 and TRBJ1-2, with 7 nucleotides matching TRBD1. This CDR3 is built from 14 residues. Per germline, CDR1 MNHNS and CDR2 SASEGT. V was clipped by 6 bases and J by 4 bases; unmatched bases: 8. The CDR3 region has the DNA TGTGCCAGCAGGATACAGGGGAATAGCTATGGCTACACCTTC. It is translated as CASRIQGNSYGYTF.

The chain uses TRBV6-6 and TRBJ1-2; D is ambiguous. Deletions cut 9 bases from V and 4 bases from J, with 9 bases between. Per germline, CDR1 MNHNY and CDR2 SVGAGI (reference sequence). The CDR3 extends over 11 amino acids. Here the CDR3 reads CASRKGYGYTF. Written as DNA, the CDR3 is TGTGCCAGTAGGAAAGGCTATGGCTACACCTTC.

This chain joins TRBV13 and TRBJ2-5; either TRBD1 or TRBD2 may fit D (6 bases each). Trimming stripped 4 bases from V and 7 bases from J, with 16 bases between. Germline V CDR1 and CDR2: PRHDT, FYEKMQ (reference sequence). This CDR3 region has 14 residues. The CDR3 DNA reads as TGTGCCAGCAGCTCCCCGGGTGAGGGGGGGACCCAGTACTTC. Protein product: CASSSPGEGGTQYF.

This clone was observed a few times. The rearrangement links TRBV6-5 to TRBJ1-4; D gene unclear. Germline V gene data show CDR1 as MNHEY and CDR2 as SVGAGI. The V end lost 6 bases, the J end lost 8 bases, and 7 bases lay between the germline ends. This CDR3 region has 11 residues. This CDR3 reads CASRGGEKLFF. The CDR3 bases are TGTGCCAGCAGAGGAGGAGAAAAACTGTTTTTT.

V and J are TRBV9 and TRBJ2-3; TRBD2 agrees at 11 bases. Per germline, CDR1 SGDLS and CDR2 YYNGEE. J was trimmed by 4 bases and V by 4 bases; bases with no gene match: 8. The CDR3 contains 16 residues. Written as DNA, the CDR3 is TGTGCCAGCAGCCCCCCTAGCGGGAGGAGATCAGATACGCAGTATTTT. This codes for CASSPPSGRRSDTQYF.